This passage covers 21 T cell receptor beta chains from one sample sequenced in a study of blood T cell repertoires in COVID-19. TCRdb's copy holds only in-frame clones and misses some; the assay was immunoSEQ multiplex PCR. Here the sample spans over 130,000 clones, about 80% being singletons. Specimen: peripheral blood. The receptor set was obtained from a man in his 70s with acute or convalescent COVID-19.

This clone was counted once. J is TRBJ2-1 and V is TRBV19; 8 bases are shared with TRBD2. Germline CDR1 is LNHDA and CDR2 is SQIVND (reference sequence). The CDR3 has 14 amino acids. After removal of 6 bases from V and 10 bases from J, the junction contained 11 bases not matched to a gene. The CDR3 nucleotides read TGTGCCAGTAGCTCCGGGACTAGTTGGGGCGAGCAGTTCTTC. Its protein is CASSSGTSWGEQFF.

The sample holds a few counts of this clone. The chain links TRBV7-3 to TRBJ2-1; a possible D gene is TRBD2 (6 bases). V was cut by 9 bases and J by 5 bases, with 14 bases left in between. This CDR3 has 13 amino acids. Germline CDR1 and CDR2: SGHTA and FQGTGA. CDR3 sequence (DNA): TGTGCCAGTAGGCGAGGAGGGCACAATGAGCAGTTCTTC. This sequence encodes CASRRGGHNEQFF.

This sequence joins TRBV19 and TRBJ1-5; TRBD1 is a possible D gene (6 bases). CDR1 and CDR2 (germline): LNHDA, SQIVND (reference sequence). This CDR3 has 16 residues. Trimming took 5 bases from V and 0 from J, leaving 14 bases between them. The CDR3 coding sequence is TGTGCCAGTAGTCCCCTGGACAGAGATAGCAATCAGCCCCAGCATTTT. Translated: CASSPLDRDSNQPQHF.

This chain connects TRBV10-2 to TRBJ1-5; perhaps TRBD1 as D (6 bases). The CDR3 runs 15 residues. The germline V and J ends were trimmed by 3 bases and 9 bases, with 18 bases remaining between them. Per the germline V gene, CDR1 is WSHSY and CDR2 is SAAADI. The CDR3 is CASSEVGQGRGPQHF. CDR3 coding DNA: TGCGCCAGCAGTGAAGTGGGACAAGGGCGAGGGCCCCAGCATTTT.

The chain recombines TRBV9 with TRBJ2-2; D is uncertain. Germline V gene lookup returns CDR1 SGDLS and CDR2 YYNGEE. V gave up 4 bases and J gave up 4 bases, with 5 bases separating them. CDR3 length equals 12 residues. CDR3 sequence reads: CASSPSTGELFF. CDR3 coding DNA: TGTGCCAGCAGCCCCAGCACCGGGGAGCTGTTTTTT.

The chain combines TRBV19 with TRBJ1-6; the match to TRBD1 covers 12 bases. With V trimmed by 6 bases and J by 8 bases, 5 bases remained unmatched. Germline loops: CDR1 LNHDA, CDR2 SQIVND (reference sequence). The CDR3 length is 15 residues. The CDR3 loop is CASRPGTGGYSPLHF. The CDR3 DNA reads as TGTGCCAGTAGACCCGGGACAGGGGGCTATTCACCCCTCCACTTT. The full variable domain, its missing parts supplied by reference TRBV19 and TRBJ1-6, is DGGITQSPKYLFRKEGQNVTLSCEQNLNHDAMYWYRQDPGQGLRLIYYSQIVNDFQKGDIAEGYSVSREKKESFPLTVTSAQKNPTAFYLCASRPGTGGYSPLHFGNGTRLTVT.

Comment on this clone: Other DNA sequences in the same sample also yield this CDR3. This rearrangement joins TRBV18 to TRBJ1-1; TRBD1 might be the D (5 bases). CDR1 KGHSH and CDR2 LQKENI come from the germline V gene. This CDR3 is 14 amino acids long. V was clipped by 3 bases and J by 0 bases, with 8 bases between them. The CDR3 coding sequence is TGTGCCAGCTCACCCGACAGCCTGAACACTGAAGCTTTCTTT. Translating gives CASSPDSLNTEAFF. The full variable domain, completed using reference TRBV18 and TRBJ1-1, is NAGVMQNPRHLVRRRGQEARLRCSPMKGHSHVYWYRQLPEEGLKFMVYLQKENIIDESGMPKERFSAEFPKEGPSILRIQQVVRGDSAAYFCASSPDSLNTEAFFGQGTRLTVV.

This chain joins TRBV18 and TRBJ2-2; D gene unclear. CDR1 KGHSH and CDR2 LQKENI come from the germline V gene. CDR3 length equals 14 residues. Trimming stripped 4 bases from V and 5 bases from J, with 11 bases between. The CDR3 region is CASSLSTRTGELFF. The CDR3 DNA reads TGTGCCAGCTCACTCTCCACCAGGACCGGGGAGCTGTTTTTT.

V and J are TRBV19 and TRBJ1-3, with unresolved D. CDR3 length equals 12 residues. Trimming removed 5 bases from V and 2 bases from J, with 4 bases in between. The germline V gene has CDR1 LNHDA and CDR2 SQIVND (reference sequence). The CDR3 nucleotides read TGTGCCAGTAGTTATGCTGGAAACACCATATATTTT. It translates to CASSYAGNTIYF.

CDR3 in amino acids: CASSTQQGAQPQHF. For the CDR3, the DNA is TGTGCCAGTAGTACACAACAGGGGGCCCAGCCCCAGCATTTT. The chain is built from TRBV19 and TRBJ1-5; 9 bases fit TRBD1. Germline V gene lookup returns CDR1 LNHDA and CDR2 SQIVND (reference sequence). V lost 4 bases, J lost 7 bases, and 5 bases stayed unmatched. This CDR3 region has 14 residues. Full variable domain (remainder filled in from reference TRBV19 and TRBJ1-5): DGGITQSPKYLFRKEGQNVTLSCEQNLNHDAMYWYRQDPGQGLRLIYYSQIVNDFQKGDIAEGYSVSREKKESFPLTVTSAQKNPTAFYLCASSTQQGAQPQHFGDGTRLSIL.

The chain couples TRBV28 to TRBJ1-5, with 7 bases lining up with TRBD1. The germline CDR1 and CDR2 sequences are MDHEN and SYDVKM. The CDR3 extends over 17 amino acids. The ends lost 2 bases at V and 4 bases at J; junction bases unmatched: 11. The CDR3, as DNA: TGTGCCAGCAGTTTAGGGCAGGGGGGAAGGGGGAATCAGCCCCAGCATTTT. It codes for CASSLGQGGRGNQPQHF.

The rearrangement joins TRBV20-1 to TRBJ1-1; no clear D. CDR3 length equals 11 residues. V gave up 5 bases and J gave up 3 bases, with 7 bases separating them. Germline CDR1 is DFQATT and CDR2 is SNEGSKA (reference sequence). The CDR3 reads CSASQYTEAFF. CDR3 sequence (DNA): TGCAGTGCTTCACAGTACACTGAAGCTTTCTTT.

For the CDR3, the DNA is TGTGCCAGCAGCGCCCGGGGCGGGAGTGAAGCAGATACGCAGTATTTT. This codes for CASSARGGSEADTQYF. The genes are TRBV9 and TRBJ2-3; TRBD2 agrees at 7 bases. The V gene end was trimmed by 3 bases and the J gene end by 4 bases; junction bases not matched to a gene: 11. Germline CDR1 and CDR2: SGDLS and YYNGEE. This CDR3 spans 16 amino acids.

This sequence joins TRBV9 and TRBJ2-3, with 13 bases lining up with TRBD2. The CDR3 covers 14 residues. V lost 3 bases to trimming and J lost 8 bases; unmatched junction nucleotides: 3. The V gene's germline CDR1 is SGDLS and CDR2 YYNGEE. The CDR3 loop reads CASSETSGGPTQYF. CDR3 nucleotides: TGTGCCAGCAGCGAGACTAGCGGGGGGCCTACGCAGTATTTT.

The CDR3 coding sequence is TGTGCCAGTAGTATCGGGGGGTCCTACAATGAGCAGTTCTTC. Translated: CASSIGGSYNEQFF. V gene TRBV19 combines with J gene TRBJ2-1; 7 bases match TRBD2. This CDR3 region has 14 residues. Per the germline V gene, CDR1 is LNHDA and CDR2 is SQIVND (reference sequence). V was clipped by 3 bases and J by 1 base; unmatched bases: 0.

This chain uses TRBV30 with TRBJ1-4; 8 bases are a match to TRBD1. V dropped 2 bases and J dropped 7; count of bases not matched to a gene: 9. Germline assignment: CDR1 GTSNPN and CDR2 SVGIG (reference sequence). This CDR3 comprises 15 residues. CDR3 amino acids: CAWSRRGQESEKLFF. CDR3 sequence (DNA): TGTGCCTGGAGTAGGAGGGGACAGGAGAGTGAAAAACTGTTTTTT.

CDR3 nucleotides: TGTGCCAGCAGTCTTGACAGGGGTAGCAATCAGCCCCAGCATTTT. The encoded protein is CASSLDRGSNQPQHF. The V call is TRBV7-2, the J call TRBJ1-5; 8 nucleotides agree with TRBD1. The V segment lost 6 bases and the J segment 0 bases; nucleotides outside the gene matches: 4. The CDR3 sequence is 15 residues long. Germline CDR1 SGHTA, CDR2 FQGNSA.

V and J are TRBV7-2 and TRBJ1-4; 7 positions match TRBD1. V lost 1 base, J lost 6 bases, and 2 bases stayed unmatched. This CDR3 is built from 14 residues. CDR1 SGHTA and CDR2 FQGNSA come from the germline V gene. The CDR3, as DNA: TGTGCCAGCAGCTTAGGACAGGGATATGAAAAACTGTTTTTT. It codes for CASSLGQGYEKLFF.

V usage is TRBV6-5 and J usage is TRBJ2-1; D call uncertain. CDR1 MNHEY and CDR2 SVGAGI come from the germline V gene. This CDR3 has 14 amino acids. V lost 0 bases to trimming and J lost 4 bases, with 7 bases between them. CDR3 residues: CASSYSRTYNEQFF. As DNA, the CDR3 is TGTGCCAGCAGTTACTCGAGAACTTACAATGAGCAGTTCTTC.

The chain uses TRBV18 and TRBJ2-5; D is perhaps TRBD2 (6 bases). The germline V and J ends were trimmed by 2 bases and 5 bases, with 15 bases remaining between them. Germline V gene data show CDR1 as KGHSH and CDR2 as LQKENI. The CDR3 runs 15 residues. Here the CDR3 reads CASSPGTGAGETQYF. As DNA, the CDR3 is TGTGCCAGCTCACCAGGGACGGGAGCCGGCGAGACCCAGTACTTC.

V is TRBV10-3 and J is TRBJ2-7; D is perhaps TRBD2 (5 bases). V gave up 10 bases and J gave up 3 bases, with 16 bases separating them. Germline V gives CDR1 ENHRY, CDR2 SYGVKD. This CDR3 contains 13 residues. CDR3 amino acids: CATQDFENYEQYF. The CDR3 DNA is TGTGCCACCCAGGACTTCGAGAACTACGAGCAGTACTTC.